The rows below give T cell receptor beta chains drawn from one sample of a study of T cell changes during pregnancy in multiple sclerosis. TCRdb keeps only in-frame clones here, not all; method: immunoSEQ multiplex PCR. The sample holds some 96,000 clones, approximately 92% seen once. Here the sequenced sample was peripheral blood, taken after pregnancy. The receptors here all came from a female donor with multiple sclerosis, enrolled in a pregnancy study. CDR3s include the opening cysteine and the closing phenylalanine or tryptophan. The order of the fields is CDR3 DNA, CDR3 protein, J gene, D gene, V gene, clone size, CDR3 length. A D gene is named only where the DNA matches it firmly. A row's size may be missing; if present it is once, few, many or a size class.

TGTGCCAGCAGCTTAGCGGGCATCCCTACAGGTCTTTGTGGCTACACCTTC	CASSLAGIPTGLCGYTF	TRBJ1-2	NA	TRBV7-6	once	17
TGCAGCGTTGAGTGGGACAGGGGCTCCGAGCAGTACTTC	CSVEWDRGSEQYF	TRBJ2-7	TRBD1	TRBV29-1	once	13
TGTGCCAGCAGCTTAGGAGGGGGCCGGGACTATGGCTACACCTTC	CASSLGGGRDYGYTF	TRBJ1-2	TRBD1	TRBV7-2	NA	15
TGTGCCAGCAGCTTATTCCCAGGGAGGGGGATCACGCCGAACTATGGCTACACCTTC	CASSLFPGRGITPNYGYTF	TRBJ1-2	NA	TRBV13	once	19
TGTGGTATGACCCGCAGGGGGATCTATGGCTACACCTTC	CGMTRRGIYGYTF	TRBJ1-2	TRBD1	TRBV30	NA	13
TGTGCCAGCAGTCTTGCGAAGTATGGCTACACCTTC	CASSLAKYGYTF	TRBJ1-2	NA	TRBV28	once	12
TGTGCCAGCAGCGTACGACATGGGAACACTGAAGCTTTCTTT	CASSVRHGNTEAFF	TRBJ1-1	NA	TRBV7-2	NA	14
TGTGCCAGCAGCCCGATCCGGGACAGGGTTGGTGGTGGGGCCAACGTCCTGACTTTC	CASSPIRDRVGGGANVLTF	TRBJ2-6	TRBD1	TRBV7-9	NA	19
TGCAGCGTTGATCCCCGGACAGAAATCTCCTACAATGAGCAGTTCTTC	CSVDPRTEISYNEQFF	TRBJ2-1	NA	TRBV29-1	NA	16
TGTGCCAGTAGTATCCCAGGGGATACCTACGAGCAGTACTTC	CASSIPGDTYEQYF	TRBJ2-7	NA	TRBV19	NA	14
TGTGCCAGCAGTGAGGTGGCGGGGAGATCCTACAATGAGCAGTTCTTC	CASSEVAGRSYNEQFF	TRBJ2-1	NA	TRBV6-1	NA	16
TGTGCCAGCAGTTACTCCCCACTGTCGGGGGCAGATACGCAGTATTTT	CASSYSPLSGADTQYF	TRBJ2-3	NA	TRBV6-5	NA	16
TGTGCCAGCAGTGACTGCGAATACGAGGTTTTCGATTGCTACACCTTC	CASSDCEYEVFDCYTF	TRBJ1-2	NA	TRBV25-1	NA	16
TGTGCCAGCGGCGGTTCCCTCGACGAGCAGTACTTC	CASGGSLDEQYF	TRBJ2-7	NA	TRBV27	NA	12
TGCAGCGTCCACACTGACAGGCTGAACACTGAAGCTTTCTTT	CSVHTDRLNTEAFF	TRBJ1-1	NA	TRBV29-1	NA	14
TGTGCCAGCAGCCAACCGGGACTCCCTACAAATGAGCAGTTCTTC	CASSQPGLPTNEQFF	TRBJ2-1	NA	TRBV7-9	NA	15
TGTGCCAGCAGCCCCTCACCGGGACAGGGGGTTGGCTACACCTTC	CASSPSPGQGVGYTF	TRBJ1-2	TRBD1	TRBV11-2	NA	15
TGTGCTAGTGGTTTATCCCAATGCACCATATATTTT	CASGLSQCTIYF	TRBJ1-3	NA	TRBV12-5	NA	12
TGTGCCAGCAGGTCGCGGACTAGCGGGGACGCAGATACGCAGTATTTT	CASRSRTSGDADTQYF	TRBJ2-3	TRBD2	TRBV5-4	NA	16
TGCGCCAGCAGCTTGTGGGACGAGCGGGACCCCCTCCACTTT	CASSLWDERDPLHF	TRBJ1-6	NA	TRBV5-1	NA	14
TGTGCCAGCAGCCTAACTAGCGGGGCTAGCTCCTACGAGCAGTACTTC	CASSLTSGASSYEQYF	TRBJ2-7	TRBD2	TRBV9	NA	16
TGCGCCAGCAGCTTGGTTGGACAGGGGGTCGGGGAGCAGTACTTC	CASSLVGQGVGEQYF	TRBJ2-7	TRBD1	TRBV5-1	NA	15
TGTGCCAGCAGTGGGGAGCGGGACTTCTACAATGAGCAGTTCTTC	CASSGERDFYNEQFF	TRBJ2-1	TRBD2	TRBV27	few	15
TGTGCCACCAGCAGAGATCTAAGAGTCACGGACACTGAAGCTTTCTTT	CATSRDLRVTDTEAFF	TRBJ1-1	NA	TRBV15	NA	16
TGTGCCAGCAGCCCTGATACAGAGATGAACACTGAAGCTTTCTTT	CASSPDTEMNTEAFF	TRBJ1-1	NA	TRBV5-6	NA	15